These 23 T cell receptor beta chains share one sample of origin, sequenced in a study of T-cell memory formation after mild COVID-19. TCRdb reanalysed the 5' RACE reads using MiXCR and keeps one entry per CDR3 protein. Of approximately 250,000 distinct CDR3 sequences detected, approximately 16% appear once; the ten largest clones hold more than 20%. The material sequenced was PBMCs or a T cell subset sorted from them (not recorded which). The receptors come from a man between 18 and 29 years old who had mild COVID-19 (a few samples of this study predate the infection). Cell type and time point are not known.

The CDR3 is CASSEFDISSGNTIYF. CDR3 nucleotides: TGTGCCAGCAGTGAGTTTGACATCAGCTCTGGAAACACCATATATTTT. This rearrangement joins TRBV12-3 or TRBV12-4 to TRBJ1-3; D uncertain. Trimming took 5 bases from V and 0 from J, leaving 14 bases between them. The CDR3 spans 16 residues.

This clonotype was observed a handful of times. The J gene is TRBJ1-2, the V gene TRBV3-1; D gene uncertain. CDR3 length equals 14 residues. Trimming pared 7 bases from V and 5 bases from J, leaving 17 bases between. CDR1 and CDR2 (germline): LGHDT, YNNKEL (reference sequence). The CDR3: CASTRSRAPYGYTF. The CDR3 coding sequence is TGTGCCAGCACCCGGTCGAGGGCCCCATATGGCTACACCTTC. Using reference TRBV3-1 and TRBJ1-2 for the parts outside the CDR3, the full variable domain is DTAVSQTPKYLVTQMGNDKSIKCEQNLGHDTMYWYKQDSKKFLKIMFSYNNKELIINETVPNRFSPKSPDKAHLNLHINSLELGDSAVYFCASTRSRAPYGYTFGSGTRLTVV.

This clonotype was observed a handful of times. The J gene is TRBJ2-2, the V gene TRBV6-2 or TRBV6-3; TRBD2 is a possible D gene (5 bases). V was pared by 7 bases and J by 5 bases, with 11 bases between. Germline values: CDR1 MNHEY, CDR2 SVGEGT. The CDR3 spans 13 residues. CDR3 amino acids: CASNPGLTGELFF. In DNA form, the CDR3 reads TGTGCCAGCAACCCTGGACTTACCGGGGAGCTGTTTTTT.

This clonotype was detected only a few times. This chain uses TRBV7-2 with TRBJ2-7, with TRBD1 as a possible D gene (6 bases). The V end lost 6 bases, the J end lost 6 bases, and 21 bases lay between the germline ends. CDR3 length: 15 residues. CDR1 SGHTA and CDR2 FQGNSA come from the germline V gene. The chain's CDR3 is CASSQTGFALTEQYF. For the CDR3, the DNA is TGTGCCAGCAGTCAAACAGGGTTCGCTCTGACCGAGCAGTACTTC.

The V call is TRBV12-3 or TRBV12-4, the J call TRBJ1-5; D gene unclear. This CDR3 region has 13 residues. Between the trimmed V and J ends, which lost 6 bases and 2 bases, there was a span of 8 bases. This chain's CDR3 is CASSFVGNQPQHF. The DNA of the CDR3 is TGTGCCAGCAGCTTCGTCGGCAATCAGCCCCAGCATTTT.

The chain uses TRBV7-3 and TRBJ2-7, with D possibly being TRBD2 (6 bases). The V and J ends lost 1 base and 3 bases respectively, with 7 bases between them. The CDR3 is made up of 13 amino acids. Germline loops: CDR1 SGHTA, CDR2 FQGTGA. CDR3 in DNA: TGTGCCAGCAGCTTAATGGAGGGCTACGAGCAGTACGTC. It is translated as CASSLMEGYEQYV.

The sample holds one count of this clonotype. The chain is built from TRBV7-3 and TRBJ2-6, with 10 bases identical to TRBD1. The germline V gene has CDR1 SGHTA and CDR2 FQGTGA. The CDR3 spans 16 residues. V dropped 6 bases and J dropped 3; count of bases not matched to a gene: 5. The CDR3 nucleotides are TGTGCCAGCAGATTGACAGGGGGCAGTGGGGCCAACGTCCTGACTTTC. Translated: CASRLTGGSGANVLTF.

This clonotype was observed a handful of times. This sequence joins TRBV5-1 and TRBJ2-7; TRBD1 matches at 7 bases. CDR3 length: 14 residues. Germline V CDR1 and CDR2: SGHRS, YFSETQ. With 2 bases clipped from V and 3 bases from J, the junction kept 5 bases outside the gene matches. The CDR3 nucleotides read TGCGCCAGCAGCTTAGAAGGGGGCAGCTACGAGCAGTACGTC. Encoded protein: CASSLEGGSYEQYV.

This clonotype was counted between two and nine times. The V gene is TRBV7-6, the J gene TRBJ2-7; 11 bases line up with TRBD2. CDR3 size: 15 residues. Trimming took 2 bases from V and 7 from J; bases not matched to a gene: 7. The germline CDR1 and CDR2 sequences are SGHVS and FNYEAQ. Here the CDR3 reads CASSLLSGGAREQYF. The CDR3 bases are TGTGCCAGCAGCTTACTTAGCGGGGGGGCCCGGGAGCAGTACTTC.

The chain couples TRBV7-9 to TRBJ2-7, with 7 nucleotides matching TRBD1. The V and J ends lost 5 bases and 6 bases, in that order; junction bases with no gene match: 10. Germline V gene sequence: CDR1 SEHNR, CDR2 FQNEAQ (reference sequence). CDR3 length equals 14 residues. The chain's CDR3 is CASSPRQGLGEQYF. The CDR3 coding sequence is TGTGCCAGCAGCCCGCGACAGGGTTTGGGCGAGCAGTACTTC. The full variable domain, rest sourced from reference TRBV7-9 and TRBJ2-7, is DTGVSQNPRHKITKRGQNVTFRCDPISEHNRLYWYRQTLGQGPEFLTYFQNEAQLEKSRLLSDRFSAERPKGSFSTLEIQRTEQGDSAMYLCASSPRQGLGEQYFGPGTRLTVT.

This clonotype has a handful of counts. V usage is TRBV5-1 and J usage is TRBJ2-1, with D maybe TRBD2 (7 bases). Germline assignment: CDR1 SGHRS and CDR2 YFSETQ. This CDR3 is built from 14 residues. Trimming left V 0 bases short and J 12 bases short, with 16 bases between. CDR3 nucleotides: TGCGCCAGCAGCTTGGAGGGGGGGCCGGTTCGGCAGTTCTTC. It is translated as CASSLEGGPVRQFF.

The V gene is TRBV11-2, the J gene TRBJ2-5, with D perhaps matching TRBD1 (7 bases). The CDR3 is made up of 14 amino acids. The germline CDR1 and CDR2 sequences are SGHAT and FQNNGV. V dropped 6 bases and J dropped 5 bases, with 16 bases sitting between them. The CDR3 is CASRRQGLSETQYF. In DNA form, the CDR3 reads TGTGCCAGCAGAAGACAGGGACTTAGTGAGACCCAGTACTTC.

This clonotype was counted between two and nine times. In nucleotides, the CDR3 is TGTGCCAGCAGCCCCGGGGGGGGACAGCCAGATACGCAGTATTTT. Translating gives CASSPGGGQPDTQYF. V usage is TRBV11-3 and J usage is TRBJ2-3; possible D gene TRBD2, 8 bases. The CDR3 runs 15 residues. CDR1 and CDR2 (germline): SGHNT, YENEEA. The germline V and J ends were trimmed by 5 bases and 4 bases, with 16 bases remaining between them.

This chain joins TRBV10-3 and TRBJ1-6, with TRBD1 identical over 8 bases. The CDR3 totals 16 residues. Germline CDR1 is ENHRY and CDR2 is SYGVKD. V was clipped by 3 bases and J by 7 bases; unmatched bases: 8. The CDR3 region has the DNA TGTGCCATCAGTGACCCCGGGGGGACAGGCAATTCACCCCTCCACTTT. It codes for CAISDPGGTGNSPLHF.

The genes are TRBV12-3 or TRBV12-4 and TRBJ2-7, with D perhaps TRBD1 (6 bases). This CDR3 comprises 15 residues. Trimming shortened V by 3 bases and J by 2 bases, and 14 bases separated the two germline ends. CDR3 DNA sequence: TGTGCCAGCAGTTTTACCGTGGGGGCGACCTACGAGCAGTACTTC. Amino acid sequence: CASSFTVGATYEQYF.

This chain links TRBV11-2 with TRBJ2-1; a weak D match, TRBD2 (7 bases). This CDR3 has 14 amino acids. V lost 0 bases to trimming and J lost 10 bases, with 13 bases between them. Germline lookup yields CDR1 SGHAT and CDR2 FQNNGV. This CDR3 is CASSLEGGVPEQFF. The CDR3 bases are TGTGCCAGCAGCTTAGAAGGGGGGGTCCCGGAGCAGTTCTTC.

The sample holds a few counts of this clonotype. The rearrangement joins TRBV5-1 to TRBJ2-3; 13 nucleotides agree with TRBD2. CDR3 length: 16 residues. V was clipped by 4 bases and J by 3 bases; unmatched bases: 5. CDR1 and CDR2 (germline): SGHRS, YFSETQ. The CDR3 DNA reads TGCGCCAGCAGCACGGGACTAGCGGGGAGTACAGATACGCAGTATTTT. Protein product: CASSTGLAGSTDTQYF.

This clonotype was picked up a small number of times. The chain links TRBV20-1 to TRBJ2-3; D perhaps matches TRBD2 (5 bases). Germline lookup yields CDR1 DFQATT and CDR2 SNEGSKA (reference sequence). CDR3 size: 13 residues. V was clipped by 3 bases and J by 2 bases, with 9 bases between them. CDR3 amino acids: CSASRGNTDTQYF. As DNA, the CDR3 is TGCAGTGCTAGCAGAGGGAACACAGATACGCAGTATTTT.

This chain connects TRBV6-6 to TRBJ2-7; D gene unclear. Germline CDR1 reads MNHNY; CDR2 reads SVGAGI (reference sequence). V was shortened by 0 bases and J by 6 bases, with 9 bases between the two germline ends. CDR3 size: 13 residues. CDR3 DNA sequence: TGTGCCAGCAGTTACTCGGCCGACCTCGAGCAGTACTTC. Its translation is CASSYSADLEQYF.

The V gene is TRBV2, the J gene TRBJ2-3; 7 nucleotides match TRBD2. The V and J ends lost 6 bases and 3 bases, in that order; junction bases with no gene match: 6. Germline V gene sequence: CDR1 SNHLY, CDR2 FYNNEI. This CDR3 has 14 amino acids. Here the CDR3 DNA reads TGTGCCAGCAGGGACGGACTAGTAACAGATACGCAGTATTTT. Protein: CASRDGLVTDTQYF.

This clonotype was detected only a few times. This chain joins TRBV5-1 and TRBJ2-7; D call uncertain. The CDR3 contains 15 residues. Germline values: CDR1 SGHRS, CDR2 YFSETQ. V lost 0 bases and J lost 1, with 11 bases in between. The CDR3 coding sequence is TGCGCCAGCAGCTTGGTGGGCGGTGTTTCCTACGAGCAGTACTTC. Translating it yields CASSLVGGVSYEQYF.

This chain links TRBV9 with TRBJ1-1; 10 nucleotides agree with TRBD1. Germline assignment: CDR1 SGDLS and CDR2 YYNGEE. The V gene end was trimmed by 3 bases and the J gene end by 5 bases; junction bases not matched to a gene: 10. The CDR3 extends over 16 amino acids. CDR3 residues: CASSGDLTGGRTEAFF. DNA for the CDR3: TGTGCCAGCAGCGGGGATTTGACAGGGGGCAGAACTGAAGCTTTCTTT.

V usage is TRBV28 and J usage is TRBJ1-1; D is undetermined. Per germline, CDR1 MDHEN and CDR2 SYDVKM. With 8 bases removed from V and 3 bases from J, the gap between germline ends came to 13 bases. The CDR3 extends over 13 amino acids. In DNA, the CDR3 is TGTGCCAGCCTCCGAACGGGTGACACTGAAGCTTTCTTT. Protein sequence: CASLRTGDTEAFF.